This T cell receptor (beta chain) comes out of a study of blood T cell repertoires in COVID-19 (dated by TCRdb to 2018 to 2020). For context, the study as a whole: Samples from collaborators originated in the United States, Italy and Spain and spanned both the acute and convalescent phases of COVID-19. The material from the prospective study consisted of cDNA or gDNA derived from T cells, B-cell-depleted T cells, or PBMCs. Samples came from the ongoing ImmuneRACE study (first 160 participants) plus 1,254 subjects from 6 global collaborators. The sample metadata nearly always contained a de-identified subject ID, COVID-19 status, age in years and sex. Deeply sampled blood TCRbeta repertoires from subjects exposed to, actively infected with, or recovered from COVID-19 were included in the dataset. HLA class I and class II types, where available, came from metadata supplied by the sample provider rather than from assay-based typing. The repertoires were made available in a free public database intended to serve as a resource for research on the immune response to SARS-CoV-2.

TCRbeta CDR3 regions were amplified from genomic DNA by means of the immunoSEQ Assay, a bias-controlled multiplex PCR. Under the source paper's analysis protocol: The number of nucleated cells in each sample was estimated by amplification of reference gene primers within the assay. Sequence reads were collapsed and filtered to measure the absolute abundance of every unique TCRbeta CDR3 rearrangement. Productive Simpson clonality was computed per sample as the square root of Simpson's diversity index over productive rearrangements. In its TCRdb copy, this immuneACCESS table keeps in-frame sequences only and misses some clones. Where compared with another copy, unresolved V genes explain less than half of these, and the others have no known cause. V and J calls and clone size are copied from that table; D and trimming were computed from the DNA. The sample data list around 160,000 clones, and approximately 80% of these were observed just once. The top ten clonotypes cover roughly 13% of the sample.

Each collaborating institution followed its own protocols to collect whole blood in K2EDTA tubes. For TCRbeta analysis, collaborators shipped samples in one of three forms: frozen whole blood, isolated PBMCs, or DNA extracted from either of those sample types. The study at large found these results: Clinical and demographic metadata were provided uncurated, with the amount varying by source and participant.

Worth noting for this clone: Its binding antigen is unknown. Per-nucleotide qualities are absent, and no much larger clonotype sits a single base away.

The germline V gene sets CDR1 to SGHRS and CDR2 to YFSETQ. Inclusive of the bounding cysteine and phenylalanine, the CDR3 is 13 residues long. Only the CDR3 portion is preserved as DNA: 39 bases, with reading frame beginning at the first base. The junction shows trimming of 3 bases on V and 3 bases on J, and the gene matches do not reach 2 bases of it. The sequenced sample consisted of peripheral blood. The chain joins TRBV5-1 to TRBJ1-2; TRBD1 aligns with 7 central bases. The receptor's source is a man aged 55 to 69 with active or convalescent COVID-19. For the CDR3, the sequence is CASSSGTDYGYTF. In nucleotide form, the sequence is TGCGCCAGCAGCTCAGGGACAGACTATGGCTACACCTTC. Where the CDR3 stops, the reference TRBV5-1 and TRBJ1-2 genes take over; the full variable domain is KAGVTQTPRYLIKTRGQQVTLSCSPISGHRSVSWYQQTPGQGLQFLFEYFSETQRNKGNFPGRFSGRQFSNSRSEMNVSTLELGDSALYLCASSSGTDYGYTFGSGTRLTVV.